The clone carrying this TCR beta chain was picked up one time. The data are from a study of blood T cell repertoires in COVID-19. At the level of the study: Sources were T cells, B-cell-depleted T cells, or PBMCs; the material itself was cDNA or gDNA.

Germline CDR1 reads WSHSY; CDR2 reads SAAADI. V was trimmed by 7 bases and J by 4 bases, leaving 23 bases between them. CDR3 length: 17 amino acids. Methods used by the authors: Reference gene primers were amplified, and this amplification served to estimate nucleated cell counts. The protocol was immunoSEQ multiplex PCR, while the TCRdb copy is restricted to in-frame clones and leaves out a portion. From that table come the V and J calls and clone size; the DNA was used to work out D and trimming. The table includes some 31,000 clones, about 93% detected once. The gene calls are TRBV10-2 and TRBJ2-1; TRBD2 is a possible D gene (6 bases). What was sequenced was peripheral blood. The receptor's source is a human donor in a cohort sampled during active COVID-19. CDR3 DNA: TGCGCCAGCATAGGCCAACCGCGTCTAGCGAATTACAATGAGCAGTTCTTC. This gives the protein CASIGQPRLANYNEQFF.